This T cell receptor (beta chain) derives from a study of T-cell reconstitution after alpha-beta-depleted transplantation in children. CDR1 and CDR2 from the germline V gene are SEHNR and FQNEAQ (reference sequence). V lost 2 bases, J lost 12 bases, and 17 bases lay in between. The CDR3 runs 13 residues. Comments on this clonotype: What it binds is unknown.

Study-wide points: Several hundred expanded graft clones reportedly were the source of alpha-beta T cells about two months after transplant.

Unique molecular identifiers were used in preparing the TCRbeta library. In TCRdb, the PCR reads were re-called with MiXCR into one record per CDR3 protein. This table has hundreds of thousands of distinct CDR3 sequences, approximately 14% appearing once. The starting material was PBMCs, obtained before TCRalphabeta/CD19-depleted stem cell transplant. The chain carries TRBV7-9 and TRBJ2-7, with D tentatively TRBD2 (5 bases). This TCR derives from a girl aged 2 to 9 with congenital amegakaryocytic thrombocytopenia, due to receive a stem cell transplant. CDR3 DNA sequence: TGTGCCAGCAGCTTAAGTTGGGGAGATAGCTGGTACTTC. Its protein product is CASSLSWGDSWYF.